This record looks at one T cell receptor (beta chain) sequence and its context. The antigen remains undetermined. The sample belongs to a study of graft-versus-host responses after intestinal transplantation. At the level of the study: Tacrolimus and steroids were given for about three years to all recipients after anti-thymocyte globulin induction.

The CDR3 loop spans 14 amino acids. The V gene's germline CDR1 is SGHVS and CDR2 FQNEAQ. V dropped 1 base and J dropped 0 bases, with 6 bases sitting between them. Sequenced by immunoSEQ multiplex PCR; TCRdb stores in-frame clones only, minus some. The repertoire includes under 90,000 clones, approximately 90% of them detected once, and just under 0.35% sits in the top ten. Study-wide results and caveats: Detection of GvH clones occurred in recipient marrow, and some had their first appearance in ileum or blood. GvH clone levels peaked in circulation, and this peak was associated with early post-transplant HvG declines.

The sequences come from unstimulated CD4+ T cells sorted from spleen or lymph node cells, collected before transplant. The receptor was isolated from a human donor who was the organ donor for an intestinal transplant. The chain links TRBV7-8 to TRBJ1-2, with D possibly being TRBD1 (6 bases). The CDR3 region is CASSLGTANYGYTF. The CDR3 DNA reads TGTGCCAGCAGCTTAGGGACAGCTAACTATGGCTACACCTTC.